This TCR beta chain stems from a study of post-analysis software for immune sequencing data. Overall study findings and caveats: Elevated frequency relative to controls characterized roughly 5 TRBV segments in patients, TRBV5-6, TRBV5-1 and TRBV20-1 among them.

The germline V and J ends were trimmed by 2 bases and 5 bases, with 10 bases remaining between them. CDR3 length: 14 residues. Per the germline V gene, CDR1 is MNHEY and CDR2 is SVGEGT. Unique molecular identifiers were present in the TCR beta cDNA libraries. TCRdb re-called the PCR reads with MiXCR, one entry per CDR3 protein. Here the sample spans about 460,000 distinct CDR3 sequences, approximately 45% being singletons. This clonotype turned up a few times. What it binds is unknown. The sequencing input was blood. This receptor was taken from a girl aged 5-17 years with multiple sclerosis. The chain recombines TRBV6-2 or TRBV6-3 with TRBJ2-1; D call uncertain. The CDR3 sequence is CASSYRPSNNEQFF. In DNA, the CDR3 is TGTGCCAGCAGTTACCGGCCTTCCAACAATGAGCAGTTCTTC.